The clone carrying this TCR beta chain was observed a few times. Its antigen remains unidentified. TCRB transcripts that were expressed got sequenced, as all of the isolated RNA had been reverse transcribed. Repertoires were generated with immunoSEQ multiplex PCR, while TCRdb's copy carries only in-frame clones and drops some. This table holds 200,000 to 300,000 clones, 11% found once. This sample is drawn from a study of beta chain features in type 1 diabetes. Whole-study context: Healthy donors, compared against patients, showed similar age, gender and cell yields.

Overall study results and limits: Across all four CD4+ subsets, people with type 1 diabetes showed modestly shorter TCRB CDR3s. Comparison showed that naive, central memory and Treg TCRB repertoires appeared more similar among patients than among healthy donors. Fewer junction insertions and more nucleotide deletions appeared in type 1 diabetes patients. PCR could preferentially amplify shorter templates, alike in patients and controls.

V lost 8 bases and J lost 8, with 15 bases in between. CDR1 SQVTM and CDR2 ANQGSEA come from the germline V gene. CDR3 length equals 11 residues. V usage is TRBV29-1 and J usage is TRBJ1-2, with D perhaps TRBD1 (6 bases). The sequencing input was naive CD4+ T cells from blood. This clonotype was obtained from a man aged 30 to 39 with type 1 diabetes. This CDR3 is CSIRQGNGYTF. The DNA of the CDR3 is TGCAGCATTCGCCAGGGGAACGGCTACACCTTC. Full variable domain (outside the CDR3, taken from reference TRBV29-1 and TRBJ1-2): SAVISQKPSRDICQRGTSLTIQCQVDSQVTMMFWYRQQPGQSLTLIATANQGSEATYESGFVIDKFPISRPNLTFSTLTVSNMSPEDSSIYLCSIRQGNGYTFGSGTRLTVV.